This entry lists 26 T cell receptor beta chains sequenced from one sample in a study of neoadjuvant anti-PD-1 for oral cavity cancer. This sample's time point: after neoadjuvant nivolumab, at surgical resection. Measured with immunoSEQ multiplex PCR; TCRdb has only the in-frame clones, and not every one. The data contain about 12,000 clones, 70% to 75% of them singletons. Sequencing used PBMCs, obtained after nivolumab (anti-PD-1) treatment. These TCRs come from a person aged 35-79 years with oral cavity squamous cell carcinoma.

The CDR3: CASSLDRETQYF. The CDR3 DNA follows: TGTGCCAGCAGCTTAGACCGGGAGACCCAGTACTTC. This chain connects TRBV11-2 to TRBJ2-5; D is ambiguous. Germline values: CDR1 SGHAT, CDR2 FQNNGV. V lost 0 bases and J 5 bases, leaving 4 bases between the germline ends. CDR3 size: 12 residues. Full variable domain (missing parts from reference TRBV11-2 and TRBJ2-5): EAGVAQSPRYKIIEKRQSVAFWCNPISGHATLYWYQQILGQGPKLLIQFQNNGVVDDSQLPKDRFSAERLKGVDSTLKIQPAKLEDSAVYLCASSLDRETQYFGPGTRLLVL.

The chain joins TRBV5-4 to TRBJ2-3, with D unclear. The V end lost 1 base, the J end lost 0 bases, and 12 bases lay between the germline ends. The CDR3 covers 16 residues. Germline CDR1 reads SGHNT; CDR2 reads YYREEE (reference sequence). DNA of the CDR3: TGTGCCAGCAGCTTGCAACAACAAACTAGCACAGATACGCAGTATTTT. Translation gives CASSLQQQTSTDTQYF. Looking up the rest from reference TRBV5-4 and TRBJ2-3 gives the full variable domain: ETGVTQSPTHLIKTRGQQVTLRCSSQSGHNTVSWYQQALGQGPQFIFQYYREEENGRGNFPPRFSGLQFPNYSSELNVNALELDDSALYLCASSLQQQTSTDTQYFGPGTRLTVL.

The gene calls are TRBV28 and TRBJ2-1, with 8 bases that match TRBD1. The V segment lost 8 bases and the J segment 0 bases; nucleotides outside the gene matches: 0. The germline V gene encodes CDR1 MDHEN and CDR2 SYDVKM. This CDR3 has 13 amino acids. The CDR3 loop is CASDRGSYNEQFF. The CDR3 DNA is TGTGCCAGCGACAGGGGCTCCTACAATGAGCAGTTCTTC.

The V gene is TRBV5-1, the J gene TRBJ2-3; D is unresolved. In germline, CDR1 is SGHRS, CDR2 YFSETQ. V was trimmed by 0 bases and J by 2 bases, leaving 7 bases between them. The CDR3 extends over 14 amino acids. The CDR3 region has the DNA TGCGCCAGCAGCTTGGCCGAGGCCACAGATACGCAGTATTTT. Translated, it gives CASSLAEATDTQYF. The full variable domain, rest sourced from reference TRBV5-1 and TRBJ2-3, is KAGVTQTPRYLIKTRGQQVTLSCSPISGHRSVSWYQQTPGQGLQFLFEYFSETQRNKGNFPGRFSGRQFSNSRSEMNVSTLELGDSALYLCASSLAEATDTQYFGPGTRLTVL.

V and J are TRBV27 and TRBJ2-7; TRBD1 agrees at 9 bases. Germline assignment: CDR1 MNHEY and CDR2 SMNVEV (reference sequence). The V and J ends lost 4 bases and 6 bases, in that order; junction bases with no gene match: 10. The CDR3 loop spans 15 amino acids. CDR3 in amino acids: CASSSTGTGSREQYF. As DNA, the CDR3 is TGTGCCAGCAGTTCGACCGGGACAGGGTCTCGCGAGCAGTACTTC.

The rearrangement links TRBV30 to TRBJ1-3, with D maybe TRBD1 (5 bases). V shed 2 bases and J shed 10 bases, with 12 bases lying between them. CDR1 is GTSNPN, CDR2 SVGIG, per germline (reference sequence). The CDR3 has 12 residues. The chain's CDR3 is CAWSSQGVTIYF. In nucleotides, the CDR3 is TGTGCCTGGAGTAGTCAGGGAGTAACCATATATTTT.

The chain joins TRBV28 to TRBJ2-6; D is possibly TRBD1 or TRBD2 (5 bases each). V lost 6 bases and J lost 3, with 33 bases in between. Germline CDR1 and CDR2: MDHEN and SYDVKM. The CDR3 is made up of 22 amino acids. The CDR3 sequence is CASSPFQASRGSRIGGANVLTF. For the CDR3, the DNA is TGTGCCAGCAGCCCGTTTCAGGCATCGAGGGGTTCCCGCATAGGTGGGGCCAACGTCCTGACTTTC.

The chain uses TRBV30 and TRBJ2-5; 7 nucleotides line up with TRBD2. The germline V gene has CDR1 GTSNPN and CDR2 SVGIG (reference sequence). Losses at the gene ends were 1 base for V and 2 bases for J; bases not matched to a gene: 4. The CDR3 is 14 amino acids. Here the CDR3 reads CAWSGGGGQETQYF. The CDR3 bases are TGTGCCTGGAGTGGGGGGGGTGGTCAAGAGACCCAGTACTTC. Looking up the rest from reference TRBV30 and TRBJ2-5 gives the full variable domain: SQTIHQWPATLVQPVGSPLSLECTVEGTSNPNLYWYRQAAGRGLQLLFYSVGIGQISSEVPQNLSASRPQDRQFILSSKKLLLSDSGFYLCAWSGGGGQETQYFGPGTRLLVL.

The chain couples TRBV5-1 to TRBJ2-7, with D perhaps TRBD2 (5 bases). CDR1 is SGHRS, CDR2 YFSETQ, per germline. CDR3 size: 12 residues. V lost 3 bases and J lost 3, with 7 bases in between. CDR3 amino acids: CASSSGNYEQYF. The CDR3 DNA is TGCGCCAGCAGCTCCGGGAACTACGAGCAGTACTTC.

The genes are TRBV5-5 and TRBJ2-2; either TRBD1 or TRBD2 may fit D (5 bases each). The CDR3 has 16 residues. V lost 3 bases, J lost 3 bases, and 15 bases lay in between. CDR1 is SGHKS and CDR2 is YYEKEE in the germline V gene (reference sequence). The CDR3 loop is CASSWRSGPDTGELFF. The DNA for the CDR3 is TGTGCCAGCAGCTGGCGCTCGGGGCCGGACACCGGGGAGCTGTTTTTT.

The chain joins TRBV10-3 to TRBJ2-2, with 7 bases that match TRBD1. Germline loops: CDR1 ENHRY, CDR2 SYGVKD. The CDR3 spans 15 residues. Trimming removed 10 bases from V and 0 bases from J; junction bases left unmatched: 8. The CDR3 DNA reads TGTGCCACCGATGAGGGACAGACGAACACCGGGGAGCTGTTTTTT. It is translated as CATDEGQTNTGELFF.

This clone was counted between two and nine times. The chain recombines TRBV4-2 with TRBJ2-7; 8 nucleotides line up with TRBD2. Trimming at V came to 0 bases and at J to 2 bases, leaving 3 bases not matched to a gene. This CDR3 comprises 15 residues. Germline assignment: CDR1 LGHNA and CDR2 YNFKEQ. DNA for the CDR3: TGTGCCAGCAGCCAAGAACTAGCGGATACCTACGAGCAGTACTTC. Amino acid sequence: CASSQELADTYEQYF.

This clone was observed a handful of times. This rearrangement joins TRBV29-1 to TRBJ2-6; no definite D call. Germline CDR1 is SQVTM and CDR2 is ANQGSEA. The CDR3 sequence is 17 residues long. The V end lost 6 bases, the J end lost 4 bases, and 22 bases lay between the germline ends. The CDR3 DNA reads TGCAGCGTACCGACGGGTCCTGAATGGCTGGGGGCCAACGTCCTGACTTTC. It translates to CSVPTGPEWLGANVLTF.

The chain is built from TRBV7-2 and TRBJ2-7, with unresolved D. V lost 3 bases and J 6 bases, leaving 6 bases between the germline ends. The CDR3 covers 11 residues. The germline CDR1 and CDR2 sequences are SGHTA and FQGNSA. CDR3 region: CASSLQREQYF. CDR3 sequence (DNA): TGTGCCAGCAGCTTGCAGCGCGAGCAGTACTTC.

This clone was counted between two and nine times. The J gene is TRBJ2-5, the V gene TRBV11-1; possibly TRBD1 for D (6 bases). Germline CDR1 reads SGHAT; CDR2 reads FQDESV (reference sequence). This CDR3 has 16 residues. Trimming left V 5 bases short and J 5 bases short, with 21 bases between. The CDR3 is CASSQGTQGIQETQYF. DNA for the CDR3: TGTGCCAGCAGCCAGGGGACACAAGGGATACAGGAGACCCAGTACTTC.

The table lists this clone with a few counts. The J gene is TRBJ1-4, the V gene TRBV30; D ambiguous. Germline V CDR1 and CDR2: GTSNPN, SVGIG (reference sequence). The CDR3 has 12 residues. Trimming cost V 8 bases and J 10 bases, with 17 bases left between them. CDR3 protein: CAGPWASAKLFF. CDR3 nucleotide sequence: TGTGCCGGCCCTTGGGCCTCGGCAAAACTGTTTTTT.

The chain couples TRBV5-4 to TRBJ2-3; 7 bases fit TRBD2. The CDR3 has 16 amino acids. The V and J ends lost 5 bases and 3 bases, in that order; junction bases with no gene match: 12. Germline-derived CDR1 and CDR2 are SGHNT and YYREEE (reference sequence). The CDR3 bases are TGTGCCAGCAGACCGGTGGGGGGGATGGGGACAGATACGCAGTATTTT. This sequence encodes CASRPVGGMGTDTQYF.

This clone was counted only a few times. V gene TRBV5-1 combines with J gene TRBJ2-7, with 9 bases fitting TRBD2. V lost 4 bases and J lost 0; bases outside the gene matches: 5. CDR1 is SGHRS and CDR2 is YFSETQ in the germline V gene. There are 15 residues in the CDR3. The CDR3 DNA is TGCGCCAGCAGCATCCTAGCGGGGCCCTCCTACGAGCAGTACTTC. This gives the protein CASSILAGPSYEQYF.

The rearrangement uses TRBV7-6 and TRBJ1-1, with a possible D match to TRBD1 (6 bases). This CDR3 is built from 14 residues. Trimming removed 1 base at V and 3 bases at J, with 9 bases between. The V gene's germline CDR1 is SGHVS and CDR2 FNYEAQ. This chain's CDR3 is CASSLGHRDTEAFF. DNA for the CDR3: TGTGCCAGCAGCTTAGGTCACAGGGACACTGAAGCTTTCTTT.

The gene calls are TRBV28 and TRBJ2-7; TRBD2 is a possible D gene (5 bases). The CDR3 runs 14 residues. The V end lost 7 bases, the J end lost 8 bases, and 21 bases lay between the germline ends. CDR1 and CDR2 (germline): MDHEN, SYDVKM. CDR3 protein: CASMTAGEVSKQYF. The CDR3 bases are TGTGCCAGCATGACGGCGGGCGAAGTATCCAAGCAGTACTTC.

The chain couples TRBV25-1 to TRBJ2-7; D is possibly TRBD2 (6 bases). This CDR3 contains 14 residues. Germline V gene data show CDR1 as MGHDK and CDR2 as SYGVNS. The germline V and J ends were trimmed by 9 bases and 2 bases, with 17 bases remaining between them. CDR3 residues: CASPRPGLTYEQYF. In nucleotides, the CDR3 is TGTGCCAGTCCCCGACCGGGACTGACCTACGAGCAGTACTTC.

The chain uses TRBV4-1 and TRBJ1-4; the D gene is possibly TRBD1 (6 bases). CDR3 length: 18 amino acids. V was clipped by 2 bases and J by 6 bases, with 22 bases between them. Germline V lookup: CDR1 MGHRA, CDR2 YSYEKL. The CDR3 spells CASSQSPFRRGGDEKLFF. DNA for the CDR3: TGCGCCAGCAGCCAATCCCCTTTTCGCCGGGGGGGCGATGAAAAACTGTTTTTT.

There are a few counts of this clone. This CDR3 reads CASSQYTFTGELFF. The CDR3, as DNA: TGTGCCAGCAGCCAATACACCTTCACCGGGGAGCTGTTTTTT. This chain joins TRBV14 and TRBJ2-2; D remains unclear. Germline V gene lookup returns CDR1 SGHDN and CDR2 FVKESK. The CDR3 is 14 residues long. The ends were cut back, 2 bases at V and 4 bases at J, with 8 bases in the middle.

The V gene is TRBV2, the J gene TRBJ1-4, with D uncertain. Per the germline V gene, CDR1 is SNHLY and CDR2 is FYNNEI. The CDR3 extends over 15 amino acids. V gave up 3 bases and J gave up 3 bases, with 11 bases separating them. The chain's CDR3 is CASSELEGPNEKLFF. In DNA, the CDR3 is TGTGCCAGCAGTGAGTTGGAAGGCCCTAATGAAAAACTGTTTTTT.

The rearrangement links TRBV15 to TRBJ2-5; TRBD1 matches at 7 bases. The CDR3 has 15 amino acids. Trimming cost V 5 bases and J 1 base; bases outside gene matches: 7. Germline loops: CDR1 LNHNV, CDR2 YYDKDF (reference sequence). The CDR3 DNA sequence: TGTGCCACCAGCGGGGATCGGACAGGCCAAGAGACCCAGTACTTC. Translation gives CATSGDRTGQETQYF.

This chain links TRBV7-8 with TRBJ2-3, with a tentative D call TRBD2 (5 bases). V lost 5 bases, J lost 2 bases, and 14 bases lay in between. This CDR3 comprises 15 residues. Germline V CDR1 and CDR2: SGHVS, FQNEAQ. CDR3 loop: CASSRGWADTDTQYF. CDR3 nucleotides: TGTGCCAGCAGCCGCGGGTGGGCAGACACAGATACGCAGTATTTT.